This record looks at one TCR beta chain sequence and its context. The antigen remains undetermined. The assay was immunoSEQ multiplex PCR, and TCRdb's table has in-frame clones only and misses some. The sample contains about 94,000 clones, 85% to 95% of which appear only once. The data were obtained in a study of PD-1 blockade in classical Hodgkin lymphoma. At the level of the study: Patients were given intravenous nivolumab, 3 mg/kg, every 2 weeks.

Time point specified: cycle 4 day 1 (C4D1), after around six weeks of nivolumab. Relapse after autologous stem cell transplantation occurred in every patient, and brentuximab vedotin exposure varied. Responses achieved at best were complete response, partial response or progressive disease. Regarding the study as a whole: The origin of the repertoire differences remains undefined, with disease activity or prior therapy as possible causes. The baseline diversity of complete responders showed similarity to that of newly diagnosed patients.

The sample in question was peripheral blood mononuclear cells (PBMCs), obtained before the fourth cycle of nivolumab. The clonotype originates from a human donor with classical Hodgkin lymphoma.

CDR3 nucleotides: TGTGCCAGCACTCTCGATCCGGGACAGGGCCGCTACACCTTC. Translation: CASTLDPGQGRYTF. V and J are TRBV6-5 and TRBJ1-2; 9 bases match TRBD1. This CDR3 spans 14 amino acids. Germline assignment: CDR1 MNHEY and CDR2 SVGAGI. V lost 7 bases and J lost 9; bases outside the gene matches: 12.